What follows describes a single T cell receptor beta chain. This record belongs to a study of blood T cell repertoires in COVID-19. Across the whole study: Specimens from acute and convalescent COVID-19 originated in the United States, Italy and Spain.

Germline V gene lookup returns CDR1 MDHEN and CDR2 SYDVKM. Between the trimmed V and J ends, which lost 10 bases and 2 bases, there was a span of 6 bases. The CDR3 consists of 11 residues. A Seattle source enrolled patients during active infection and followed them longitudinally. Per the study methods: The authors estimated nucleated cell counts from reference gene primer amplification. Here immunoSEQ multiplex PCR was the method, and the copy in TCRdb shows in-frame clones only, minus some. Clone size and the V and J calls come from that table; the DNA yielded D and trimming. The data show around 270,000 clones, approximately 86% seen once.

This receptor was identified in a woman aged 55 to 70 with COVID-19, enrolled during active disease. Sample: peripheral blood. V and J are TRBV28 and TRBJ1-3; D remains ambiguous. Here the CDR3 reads CATGAGNTIYF. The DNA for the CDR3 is TGTGCCACCGGGGCTGGAAACACCATATATTTT.